This T cell receptor (beta chain) was obtained from a study of control samples from healthy donors and cancer patients. From germline, CDR1 is MNHEY and CDR2 SMNVEV (reference sequence). Trimming left V 4 bases short and J 4 bases short, with 22 bases between. This CDR3 comprises 17 residues. Assay used: immunoSEQ multiplex PCR; TCRdb lists only in-frame clones, some missing. The sample has fewer than 200,000 clones; about 90% are singletons. J is TRBJ1-1 and V is TRBV27; D ambiguous. Sequencing input: blood. This receptor was obtained from a woman aged 25 to 39 in good health. The CDR3 sequence: CASSSTKSWVWGTEAFF. DNA of the CDR3: TGTGCCAGCAGTTCAACCAAGTCCTGGGTTTGGGGCACTGAAGCTTTCTTT.